This T cell receptor beta chain came from a study of CD8 T cells in Susac syndrome. Random hexamers primed reverse transcription of roughly 0.45 to 1 ug RNA. Across 54 Vbeta and 13 Jbeta, immunoSEQ multiplex PCR amplified TCR beta CDR3. From the immunoSEQ multiplex PCR reads, TCRdb called clonotypes with MiXCR, one entry per CDR3 protein. The sample carries around 130,000 distinct CDR3 sequences, about 93% recorded once. V was pared by 0 bases and J by 0 bases, with 3 bases between. CDR1 SGDLS and CDR2 YYNGEE come from the germline V gene. The CDR3 has 13 residues. Sequencing of TCR beta covered CD8+ and CD4+ T cells obtained from blood. Controls were drawn from healthy donors and were matched for age and sex.

The source of this sequence is a human donor in good health. This sequence joins TRBV9 and TRBJ1-1; D unclear. Input material: CD4+ T cells from PBMCs. The CDR3: CASSVGMNTEAFF. CDR3 bases: TGTGCCAGCAGCGTAGGGATGAACACTGAAGCTTTCTTT. Looking up the rest from reference TRBV9 and TRBJ1-1 gives the full variable domain: DSGVTQTPKHLITATGQRVTLRCSPRSGDLSVYWYQQSLDQGLQFLIQYYNGEERAKGNILERFSAQQFPDLHSELNLSSLELGDSALYFCASSVGMNTEAFFGQGTRLTVV.